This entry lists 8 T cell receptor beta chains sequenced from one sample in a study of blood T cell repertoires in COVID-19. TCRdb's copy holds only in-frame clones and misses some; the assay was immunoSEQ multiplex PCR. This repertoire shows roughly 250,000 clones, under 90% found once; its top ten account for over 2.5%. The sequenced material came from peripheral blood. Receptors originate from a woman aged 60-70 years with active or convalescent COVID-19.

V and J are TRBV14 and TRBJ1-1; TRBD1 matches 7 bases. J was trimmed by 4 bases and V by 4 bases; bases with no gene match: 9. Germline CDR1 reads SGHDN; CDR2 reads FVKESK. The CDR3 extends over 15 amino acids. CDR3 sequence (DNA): TGTGCCAGCAGCCTCTGGACAGGAAGGAGCACTGAAGCTTTCTTT. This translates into CASSLWTGRSTEAFF.

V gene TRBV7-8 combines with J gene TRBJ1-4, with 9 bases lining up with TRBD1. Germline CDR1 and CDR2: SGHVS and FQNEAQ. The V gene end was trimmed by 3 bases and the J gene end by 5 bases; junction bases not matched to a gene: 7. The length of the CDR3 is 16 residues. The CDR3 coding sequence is TGTGCCAGCAGCTTGGGGGGCACAGGGGGCAATGAAAAACTGTTTTTT. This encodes CASSLGGTGGNEKLFF.

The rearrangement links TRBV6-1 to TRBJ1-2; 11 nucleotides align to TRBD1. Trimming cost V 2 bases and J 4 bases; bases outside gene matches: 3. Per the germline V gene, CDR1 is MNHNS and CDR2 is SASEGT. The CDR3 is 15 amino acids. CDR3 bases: TGTGCCAGCAGTGAATTAGGGACAGGGGGCTATGGCTACACCTTC. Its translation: CASSELGTGGYGYTF.

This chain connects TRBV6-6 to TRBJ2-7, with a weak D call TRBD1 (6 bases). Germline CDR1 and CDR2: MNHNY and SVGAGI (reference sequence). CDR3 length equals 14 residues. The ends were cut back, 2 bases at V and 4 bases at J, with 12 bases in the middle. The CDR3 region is CASSYRAQGYEQYF. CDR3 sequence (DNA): TGTGCCAGCAGTTACCGGGCACAGGGTTACGAGCAGTACTTC.

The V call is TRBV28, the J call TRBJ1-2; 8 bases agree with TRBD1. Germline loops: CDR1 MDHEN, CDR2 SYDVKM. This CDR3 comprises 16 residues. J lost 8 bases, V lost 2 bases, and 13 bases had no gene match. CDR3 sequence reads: CASSLSLGTGGDGYTF. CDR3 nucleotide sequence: TGTGCCAGCAGTTTAAGTTTGGGGACAGGCGGTGACGGCTACACCTTC.

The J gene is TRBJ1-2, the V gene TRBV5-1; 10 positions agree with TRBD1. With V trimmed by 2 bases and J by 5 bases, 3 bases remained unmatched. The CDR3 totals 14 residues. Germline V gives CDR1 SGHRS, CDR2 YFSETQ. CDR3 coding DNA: TGCGCCAGCAGCTTAAGACAGGGGGCTTATGGCTACACCTTC. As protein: CASSLRQGAYGYTF.

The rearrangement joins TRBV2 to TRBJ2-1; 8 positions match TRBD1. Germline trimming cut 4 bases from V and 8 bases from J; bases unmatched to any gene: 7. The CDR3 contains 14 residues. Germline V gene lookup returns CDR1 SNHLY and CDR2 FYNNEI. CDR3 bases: TGTGCCAGCAGTGGGCCTCAGGGGGCCTATGAGCAGTTCTTC. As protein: CASSGPQGAYEQFF.

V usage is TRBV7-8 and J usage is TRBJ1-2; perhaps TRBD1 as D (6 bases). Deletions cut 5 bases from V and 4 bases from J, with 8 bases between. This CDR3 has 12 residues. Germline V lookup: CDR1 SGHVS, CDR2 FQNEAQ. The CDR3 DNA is TGTGCCAGCAGCCCAGGGGCCTATGGCTACACCTTC. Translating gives CASSPGAYGYTF.